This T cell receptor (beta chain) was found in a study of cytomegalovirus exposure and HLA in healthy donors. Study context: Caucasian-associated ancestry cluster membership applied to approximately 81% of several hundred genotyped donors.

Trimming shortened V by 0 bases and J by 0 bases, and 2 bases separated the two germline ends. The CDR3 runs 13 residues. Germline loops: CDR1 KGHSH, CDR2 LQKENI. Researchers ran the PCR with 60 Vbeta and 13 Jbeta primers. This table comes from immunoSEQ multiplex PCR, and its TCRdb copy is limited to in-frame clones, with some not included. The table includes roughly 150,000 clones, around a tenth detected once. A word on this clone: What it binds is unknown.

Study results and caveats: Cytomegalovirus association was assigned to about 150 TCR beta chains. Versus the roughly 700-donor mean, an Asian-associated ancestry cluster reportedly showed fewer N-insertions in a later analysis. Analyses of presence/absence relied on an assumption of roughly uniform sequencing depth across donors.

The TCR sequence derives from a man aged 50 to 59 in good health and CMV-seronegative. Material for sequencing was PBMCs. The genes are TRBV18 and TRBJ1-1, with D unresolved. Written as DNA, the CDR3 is TGTGCCAGCTCACCACCCGTGAACACTGAAGCTTTCTTT. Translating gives CASSPPVNTEAFF. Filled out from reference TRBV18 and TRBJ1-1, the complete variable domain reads NAGVMQNPRHLVRRRGQEARLRCSPMKGHSHVYWYRQLPEEGLKFMVYLQKENIIDESGMPKERFSAEFPKEGPSILRIQQVVRGDSAAYFCASSPPVNTEAFFGQGTRLTVV.